This entry concerns a single TCR beta chain. Trimming left V 11 bases short and J 3 bases short, with 14 bases between. The germline gives CDR1 MNHEY, CDR2 SVGAGI. The CDR3 loop spans 13 amino acids. The data belong to a study of blood T cell repertoires in COVID-19. For the study at large: In each case, the material was cDNA or gDNA derived from T cells, B-cell-depleted T cells, or PBMCs.

In the authors' methods: Cell counts per sample came from amplifying reference gene primers. Profiled with immunoSEQ multiplex PCR; TCRdb holds only in-frame clones, not every one. V and J calls and clone size follow that table, whereas D and trimming were derived from the DNA. This table holds over 100,000 clones, approximately 89% found once. The TCR sequence derives from a man aged 45-65 years with acute or convalescent COVID-19. V usage is TRBV6-5 and J usage is TRBJ1-5; D is perhaps TRBD1 (6 bases). Sample: peripheral blood. CDR3 DNA: TGTGCCGGCACGGACAGACCCAATCAGCCCCAGCATTTT. It specifies CAGTDRPNQPQHF.